This T cell receptor beta chain came from a study of OX40 agonist ivuxolimab in advanced cancers. Whole-study context: Patients took ivuxolimab, an agonistic anti-OX40 (CD134) antibody.

This CDR3 comprises 14 residues. In germline, CDR1 is SEHNR, CDR2 FQNEAQ (reference sequence). J was trimmed by 2 bases and V by 6 bases; bases with no gene match: 5. The timepoints at which blood was sampled were baseline, cycle 4 day 1, and cycle 7 day 1. Repertoires were generated with immunoSEQ multiplex PCR, while TCRdb's copy carries only in-frame clones and drops some. The sample holds around 19,000 clones, about 90% seen once. The sequence derives from an adult with an advanced solid tumor such as melanoma, head and neck, liver or kidney cancer. Sequencing used CD4+ or CD8+ T cells sorted from blood, obtained in a trial of the OX40 agonist ivuxolimab. The chain links TRBV7-9 to TRBJ2-5, with 8 bases fitting TRBD2. CDR3 bases: TGTGCCAGCAGTGAACTAGCGGAACAAGAGACCCAGTACTTC. Translation: CASSELAEQETQYF.